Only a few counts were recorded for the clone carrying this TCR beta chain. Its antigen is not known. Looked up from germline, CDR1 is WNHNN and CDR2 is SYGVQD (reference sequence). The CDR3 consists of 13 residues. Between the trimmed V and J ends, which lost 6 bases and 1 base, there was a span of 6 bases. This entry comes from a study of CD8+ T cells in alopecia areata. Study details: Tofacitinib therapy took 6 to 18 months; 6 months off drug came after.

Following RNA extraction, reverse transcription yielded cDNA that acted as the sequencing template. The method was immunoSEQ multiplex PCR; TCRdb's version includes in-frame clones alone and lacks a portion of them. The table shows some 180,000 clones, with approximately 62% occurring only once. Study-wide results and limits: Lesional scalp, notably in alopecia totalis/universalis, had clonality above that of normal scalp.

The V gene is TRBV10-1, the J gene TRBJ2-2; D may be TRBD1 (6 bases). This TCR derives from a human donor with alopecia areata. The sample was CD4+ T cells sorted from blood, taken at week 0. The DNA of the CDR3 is TGCGCCAGCAGGGACAGGAACACCGGGGAGCTGTTTTTT. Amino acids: CASRDRNTGELFF.